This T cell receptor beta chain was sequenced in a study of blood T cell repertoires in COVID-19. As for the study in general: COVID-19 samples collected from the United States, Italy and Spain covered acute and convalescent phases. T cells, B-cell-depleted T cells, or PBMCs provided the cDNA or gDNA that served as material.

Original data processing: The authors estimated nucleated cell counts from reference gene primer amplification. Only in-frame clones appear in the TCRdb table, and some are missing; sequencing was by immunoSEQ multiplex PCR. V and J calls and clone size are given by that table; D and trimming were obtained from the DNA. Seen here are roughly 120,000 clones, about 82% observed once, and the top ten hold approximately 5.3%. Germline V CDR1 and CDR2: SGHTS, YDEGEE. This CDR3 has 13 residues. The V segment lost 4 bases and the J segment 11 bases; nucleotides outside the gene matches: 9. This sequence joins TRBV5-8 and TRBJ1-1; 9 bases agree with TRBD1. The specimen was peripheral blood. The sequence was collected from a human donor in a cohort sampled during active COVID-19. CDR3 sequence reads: CASSQMGQGKAFF. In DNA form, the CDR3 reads TGTGCCAGCAGCCAGATGGGACAGGGTAAGGCTTTCTTT.